The next 8 T cell receptor beta chains were all read from a single sample in a study of human T cells and chemical hapten exposure (TCRdb year 2021). The time point label, as the study defines it: patch test 2, 6 weeks after DPC sensitization. This specimen's treatment or condition label, per the study, means: therapeutic diphenylcyclopropenone sensitization with weekly scalp DPC. Unfractionated whole blood was collected in Tempus Blood RNA tubes, and total RNA was extracted from that blood. Libraries were constructed by RACE. Sequencing instrument: NextSeq 500. TCRdb handled the public reads itself, with Q25 trimming in fastp and clone calling in MiXCR, and kept productive beta chains. Records with the same CDR3 protein are collapsed into one entry carrying the most frequent genes and DNA. In all, the sample holds about 42,000 distinct CDR3 sequences, and 9.5% to 10% of those were seen once. Jointly, the top ten make up 13% to 15% of the sample.

This sample comprised whole blood, obtained in connection with sensitization to the hapten diphenylcyclopropenone (DPC). Receptor source: a woman in her thirties with alopecia areata. Some clones in this sample may be carry-over from other donors' samples.

This clonotype was seen a handful of times. This chain joins TRBV7-9 and TRBJ1-5, with D possibly being TRBD1 (5 bases). The CDR3 runs 15 residues. Germline loops: CDR1 SEHNR, CDR2 FQNEAQ (reference sequence). V dropped 5 bases and J dropped 0 bases, with 11 bases sitting between them. The CDR3 sequence: CASSPGTISNQPQHF. CDR3 nucleotide sequence: TGTGCCAGCAGCCCTGGGACGATTAGCAATCAGCCCCAGCATTTT.

This clonotype was detected ten times or more. The rearrangement joins TRBV6-1 to TRBJ1-6, with TRBD1 identical over 12 bases. Trimming took 6 bases from V and 3 from J; bases not matched to a gene: 6. Germline loops: CDR1 MNHNS, CDR2 SASEGT. This CDR3 comprises 17 residues. This CDR3 reads CASRAGQGAHYNSPLHF. CDR3 sequence (DNA): TGTGCCAGCAGGGCGGGACAGGGGGCCCACTATAATTCACCCCTCCACTTT.

This chain joins TRBV6-2 or TRBV6-3 and TRBJ2-7; tentatively, D is TRBD1 or TRBD2 (7 bases each). Trimming pared 7 bases from V and 5 bases from J, leaving 24 bases between. The CDR3 is 16 amino acids. Germline V gives CDR1 MNHEY, CDR2 SVGEGT. CDR3 DNA sequence: TGTGCCAGCACCGAGGAGGGGAGGGGGCCCTTGAACGAGCAGTACTTC. Its protein product is CASTEEGRGPLNEQYF.

At least ten counts were recorded for this clonotype. The chain has TRBV5-4 and TRBJ2-1; no clear D. Trimming pared 0 bases from V and 10 bases from J, leaving 8 bases between. The CDR3 totals 12 residues. Germline CDR1 SGHNT, CDR2 YYREEE (reference sequence). Here the CDR3 DNA reads TGTGCCAGCAGCTTGGCAGGTAACGAGCAGTTCTTC. The encoded protein is CASSLAGNEQFF.

This clonotype was found a few times. This chain joins TRBV24-1 and TRBJ2-3; the D gene is possibly TRBD2 (5 bases). The V and J ends lost 5 bases and 2 bases respectively, with 19 bases between them. The germline V gene has CDR1 KGHDR and CDR2 SFDVKD. This CDR3 is 17 amino acids long. As DNA, the CDR3 is TGTGCCACCAGTGTTACAACAGCGGCGGTGTCCACAGATACGCAGTATTTT. Its translation is CATSVTTAAVSTDTQYF.

This sequence joins TRBV15 and TRBJ2-6; 7 nucleotides match TRBD1. This CDR3 is built from 19 residues. With 0 bases clipped from V and 4 bases from J, the junction kept 12 bases outside the gene matches. The germline gives CDR1 LNHNV, CDR2 YYDKDF (reference sequence). The CDR3 nucleotides read TGTGCCACCAGCAGAGATCAAACAGGGGAGTGGGCCGGGGCCAACGTCCTGACTTTC. Amino acids: CATSRDQTGEWAGANVLTF.

This clonotype has a count of ten or more. J is TRBJ2-7 and V is TRBV6-6; possible D gene TRBD1, 5 bases. V lost 6 bases and J lost 5, with 14 bases in between. Per germline, CDR1 MNHNY and CDR2 SVGAGI (reference sequence). This CDR3 comprises 13 residues. The CDR3 DNA reads TGTGCCAGCAGAGAGACAGAGGTCCACGAGCAGTACTTC. It translates to CASRETEVHEQYF.

The CDR3 nucleotides are TGCAGCGTTGTTGTCAGGGGGAACACTGAAGCTTTCTTT. It translates to CSVVVRGNTEAFF. This rearrangement joins TRBV29-1 to TRBJ1-1; the D gene is possibly TRBD1 (6 bases). V gave up 4 bases and J gave up 1 base, with 10 bases separating them. The CDR3 sequence is 13 residues long. Germline V gene lookup returns CDR1 SQVTM and CDR2 ANQGSEA. Drawing the rest from reference TRBV29-1 and TRBJ1-1, the complete variable domain is SAVISQKPSRDICQRGTSLTIQCQVDSQVTMMFWYRQQPGQSLTLIATANQGSEATYESGFVIDKFPISRPNLTFSTLTVSNMSPEDSSIYLCSVVVRGNTEAFFGQGTRLTVV.